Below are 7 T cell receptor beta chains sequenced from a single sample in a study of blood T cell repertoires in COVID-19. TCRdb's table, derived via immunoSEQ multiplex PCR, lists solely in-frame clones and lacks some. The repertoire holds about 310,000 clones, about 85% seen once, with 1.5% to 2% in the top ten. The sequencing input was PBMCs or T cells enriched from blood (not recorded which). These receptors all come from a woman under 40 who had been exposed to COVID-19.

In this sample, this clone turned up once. This CDR3 reads CASSMGGRSTEAFF. Here the CDR3 DNA reads TGTGCCAGTAGTATGGGGGGGCGCTCCACTGAAGCTTTCTTT. This chain links TRBV19 with TRBJ1-1; possibly TRBD1 for D (6 bases). CDR1 LNHDA and CDR2 SQIVND come from the germline V gene (reference sequence). V was cut by 3 bases and J by 4 bases, with 12 bases left in between. This CDR3 region has 14 residues.

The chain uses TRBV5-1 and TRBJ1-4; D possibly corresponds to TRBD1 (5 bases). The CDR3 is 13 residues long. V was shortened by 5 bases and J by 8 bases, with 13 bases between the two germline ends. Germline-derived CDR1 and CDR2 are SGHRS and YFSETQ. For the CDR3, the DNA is TGCGCCAGCAGGAGAGGGGAGGAGGAAAAACTGTTTTTT. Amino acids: CASRRGEEEKLFF. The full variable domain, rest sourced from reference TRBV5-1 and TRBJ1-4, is KAGVTQTPRYLIKTRGQQVTLSCSPISGHRSVSWYQQTPGQGLQFLFEYFSETQRNKGNFPGRFSGRQFSNSRSEMNVSTLELGDSALYLCASRRGEEEKLFFGSGTQLSVL.

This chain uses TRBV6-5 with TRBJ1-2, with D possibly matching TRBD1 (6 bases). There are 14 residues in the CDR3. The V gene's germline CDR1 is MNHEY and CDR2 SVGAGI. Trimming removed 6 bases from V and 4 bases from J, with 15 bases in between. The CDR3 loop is CASSSDRSSYGYTF. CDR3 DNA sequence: TGTGCCAGCAGCTCCGACAGGAGTTCCTATGGCTACACCTTC.

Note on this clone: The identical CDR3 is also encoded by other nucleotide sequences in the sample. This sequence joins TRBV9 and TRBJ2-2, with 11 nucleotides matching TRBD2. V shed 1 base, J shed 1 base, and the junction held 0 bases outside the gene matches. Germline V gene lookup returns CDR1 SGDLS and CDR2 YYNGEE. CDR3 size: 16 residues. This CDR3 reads CASSVLAGGNTGELFF. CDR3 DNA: TGTGCCAGCAGCGTACTAGCGGGGGGGAACACCGGGGAGCTGTTTTTT.

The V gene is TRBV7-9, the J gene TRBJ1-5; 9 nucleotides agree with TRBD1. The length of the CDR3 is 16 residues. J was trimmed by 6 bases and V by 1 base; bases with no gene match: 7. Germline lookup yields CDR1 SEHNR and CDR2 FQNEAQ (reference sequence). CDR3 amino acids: CASSLGETGGSQPQHF. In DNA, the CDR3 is TGTGCCAGCAGCTTAGGAGAAACAGGGGGCTCTCAGCCCCAGCATTTT.

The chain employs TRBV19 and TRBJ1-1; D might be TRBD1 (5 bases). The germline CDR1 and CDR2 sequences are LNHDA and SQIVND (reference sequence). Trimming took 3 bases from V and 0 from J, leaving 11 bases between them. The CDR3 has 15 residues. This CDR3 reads CASSIPGRVNTEAFF. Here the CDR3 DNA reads TGTGCCAGTAGTATCCCAGGGAGGGTGAACACTGAAGCTTTCTTT.

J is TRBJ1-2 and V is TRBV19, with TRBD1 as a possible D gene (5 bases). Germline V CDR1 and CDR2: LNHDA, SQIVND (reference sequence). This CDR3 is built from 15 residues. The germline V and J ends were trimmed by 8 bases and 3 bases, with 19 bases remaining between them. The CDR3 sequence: CASFQGGESDYGYTF. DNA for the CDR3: TGTGCCAGTTTTCAGGGAGGAGAAAGTGACTATGGCTACACCTTC. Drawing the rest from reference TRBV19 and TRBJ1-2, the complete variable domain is DGGITQSPKYLFRKEGQNVTLSCEQNLNHDAMYWYRQDPGQGLRLIYYSQIVNDFQKGDIAEGYSVSREKKESFPLTVTSAQKNPTAFYLCASFQGGESDYGYTFGSGTRLTVV.